This T cell receptor (beta chain) appears in the sequencing data of a study of control samples from healthy donors and cancer patients. Here immunoSEQ multiplex PCR was the method, and the copy in TCRdb shows in-frame clones only, minus some. The sample holds 150,000 or so clones, roughly 94% seen once. The germline V gene has CDR1 SQVTM and CDR2 ANQGSEA. The ends were cut back, 4 bases at V and 2 bases at J, with 14 bases in the middle. The length of the CDR3 is 14 residues. This chain connects TRBV29-1 to TRBJ2-5; the D is unclear. This TCR came from a man aged 35 to 55 in good health. The sample taken for sequencing was blood. As DNA, the CDR3 is TGCAGCGTTGGAAGGGAAGCTAGTCAAGAGACCCAGTACTTC. Translation: CSVGREASQETQYF.